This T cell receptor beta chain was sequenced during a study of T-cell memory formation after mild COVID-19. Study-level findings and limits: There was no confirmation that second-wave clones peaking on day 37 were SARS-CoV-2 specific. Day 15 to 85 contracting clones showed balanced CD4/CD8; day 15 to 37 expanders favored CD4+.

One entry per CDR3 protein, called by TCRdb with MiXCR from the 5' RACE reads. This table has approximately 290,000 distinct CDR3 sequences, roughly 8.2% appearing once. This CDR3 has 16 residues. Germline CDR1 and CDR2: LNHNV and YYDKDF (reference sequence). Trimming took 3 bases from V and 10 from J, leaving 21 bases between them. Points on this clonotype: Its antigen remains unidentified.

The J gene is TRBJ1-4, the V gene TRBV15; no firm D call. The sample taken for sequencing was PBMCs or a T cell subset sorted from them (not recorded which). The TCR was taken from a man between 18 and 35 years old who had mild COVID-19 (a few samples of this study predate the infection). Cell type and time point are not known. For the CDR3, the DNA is TGTGCCACCAGCAGCCCTCACCACGGGCCTAGTCGAAAACTGTTTTTT. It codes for CATSSPHHGPSRKLFF.